This T cell receptor beta chain was found in a study of shared clonotypes between healthy human individuals. General study findings and limits: An anticipated effect of sequencing depth on clonotype sharing among donors was recognized.

The germline V gene encodes CDR1 SGHVS and CDR2 FQNEAQ. This CDR3 contains 13 residues. Genomic DNA from each subset was divided evenly over several immunoSEQ plates. Here immunoSEQ multiplex PCR was the method, and the copy in TCRdb shows in-frame clones only, minus some. Of about 2.1 million clones in the sample, around 93% were seen once. Naive CD8 cells were CD45RO-negative, positively selected for CCR7, excluding terminally differentiated effector memory CD45RA+ cells. In regard to this clone: Antigen unknown. Germline and junction disagree at one end, which may indicate a read error.

Sequencing was carried out using naive CD8+ T cells from PBMCs. This receptor was obtained from a man between 18 and 29 years old in good health. Some clones in this sample may be carry-over from other donors' samples. V gene TRBV7-8 combines with J gene TRBJ2-7, with D possibly matching TRBD2 (5 bases). CDR3 protein: CASNLAGGYEQYF. The CDR3, as DNA: TGTGCCAGCAACTTAGCCGGAGGCTACGAGCAGTACTTC.